This is a list of T cell receptor beta chains from one sample in a study of Ad26.COV2.S vaccination and SARS-CoV-2 variants. TCRdb's copy holds only in-frame clones and misses some; the assay was immunoSEQ multiplex PCR. The sample holds 440,000 or so clones; 90% are singletons and the top ten take approximately 4.5%. This sample comprised peripheral blood, obtained in a trial of Ad26.COV2.S vaccine versus placebo. The receptor source for this set is a person aged 18-60 years who received the Ad26.COV2.S COVID-19 vaccine or a placebo. Each CDR3 is given with its conserved first and last residue. A D gene is named only where the DNA matches it firmly. Not every row has a clone size; where given, it reads once, few, many or a size class.

-	-	TRBV7-8	TRBJ1-5	CASSEVSANQPQHF	TGTGCCAGCAGCGAAGTAAGCGCCAATCAGCCCCAGCATTTT
-	-	TRBV7-8	TRBJ2-5	CASSIGETQYF	TGTGCCAGCAGCATAGGGGAGACCCAGTACTTC
-	-	TRBV4-2	TRBJ2-7	CASSQDNDYEQYF	TGTGCCAGCAGCCAAGATAATGACTACGAGCAGTACTTC
-	-	TRBV12-3/TRBV12-4	TRBJ1-1	CASSPLIEAFF	TGTGCCAGCAGTCCCCTGATTGAAGCTTTCTTT
-	-	TRBV21-1	TRBJ2-7	CASSKASDRGRAYEQYF	TGTGCCAGCAGCAAAGCGTCGGACAGGGGTAGGGCCTACGAGCAGTACTTC
-	-	TRBV29-1	TRBJ2-1	CSVEDPRAGYNEQFF	TGCAGCGTTGAAGATCCAAGGGCAGGGTACAATGAGCAGTTCTTC
-	-	TRBV30	TRBJ2-7	CAWTGEISYEQYF	TGTGCCTGGACCGGGGAAATCAGCTACGAGCAGTACTTC
TRBD2	-	TRBV6-6	TRBJ2-1	CASTPDLAGIEEQFF	TGTGCCAGCACCCCCGATCTAGCGGGAATCGAAGAGCAGTTCTTC
TRBD2	-	TRBV7-2	TRBJ2-7	CASPRREGHHEQYF	TGTGCCAGCCCTCGCCGGGAGGGCCACCACGAGCAGTACTTC
-	-	TRBV7-3	TRBJ2-2	CASSLRNGELFF	TGTGCCAGCAGCTTAAGGAACGGGGAGCTGTTTTTT
-	once	TRBV19	TRBJ1-5	CASTADGGSGQPQHF	TGTGCCAGTACCGCGGATGGGGGCTCGGGTCAGCCCCAGCATTTT
-	-	TRBV19	TRBJ1-2	CASSTGIWGYTF	TGTGCCAGTAGTACGGGAATTTGGGGCTACACCTTC
-	-	TRBV6-2/TRBV6-3	TRBJ2-5	CASSYPGLVETQYF	TGTGCCAGCAGTTACCCCGGATTGGTAGAGACCCAGTACTTC
-	-	TRBV28	TRBJ2-5	CASSSQRQTQYF	TGTGCCAGCAGTTCTCAAAGACAGACCCAGTACTTC
-	-	TRBV27	TRBJ2-1	CASSLEGAGDRLYNEQFF	TGTGCCAGCAGTTTAGAGGGGGCGGGGGACAGACTCTACAATGAGCAGTTCTTC
-	-	TRBV13	TRBJ2-3	CASSFGGPTDTQYF	TGTGCCAGCAGCTTCGGGGGGCCCACAGATACGCAGTATTTT
TRBD2	-	TRBV13	TRBJ2-5	CASSVGLAGVGETQYF	TGTGCCAGCAGCGTCGGACTAGCGGGAGTGGGTGAGACCCAGTACTTC
TRBD2	-	TRBV6-2/TRBV6-3	TRBJ2-3	CASSSTSGYSTDTQYF	TGTGCCAGCAGTTCGACTAGCGGATATAGCACAGATACGCAGTATTTT
-	-	TRBV27	TRBJ2-7	CASSLSSGTVTYEQYF	TGTGCCAGCAGTTTATCCTCCGGGACCGTGACATACGAGCAGTACTTC
TRBD1	-	TRBV5-4	TRBJ2-7	CASSLNVAGGIEQYF	TGTGCCAGCAGCTTGAACGTGGCAGGGGGCATCGAGCAGTACTTC
-	-	TRBV27	TRBJ1-5	CASSLSGVSNQPQHF	TGTGCCAGCAGTTTATCGGGGGTTTCAAATCAGCCCCAGCATTTT
-	-	TRBV5-6	TRBJ2-7	CASSFLRIKYSEQYF	TGTGCCAGCAGCTTCTTACGGATAAAATATAGCGAGCAGTACTTC
-	-	TRBV28	TRBJ2-1	CASSLSGTGEQFF	TGTGCCAGCAGTTTATCAGGGACTGGTGAGCAGTTCTTC
-	-	TRBV28	TRBJ2-5	CASALGASKRQETQYF	TGTGCCAGCGCCCTCGGGGCTAGCAAACGGCAAGAGACCCAGTACTTC
TRBD2	once	TRBV6-2/TRBV6-3	TRBJ2-2	CASSLLADNTGELFF	TGTGCCAGCAGTTTACTAGCGGACAACACCGGGGAGCTGTTTTTT
TRBD2	-	TRBV4-3	TRBJ2-7	CASSQEASGSYEQYF	TGCGCCAGCAGCCAAGAGGCTAGCGGGAGCTACGAGCAGTACTTC
-	-	TRBV9	TRBJ1-1	CASSRGGELTEAFF	TGTGCCAGCAGCCGCGGCGGAGAGCTCACTGAAGCTTTCTTT
TRBD1	-	TRBV29-1	TRBJ2-7	CSAGGQGMYEQYF	TGCAGCGCAGGGGGTCAGGGGATGTACGAGCAGTACTTC
TRBD2	-	TRBV9	TRBJ2-1	CASSPSGTPYNEQFF	TGTGCCAGCAGCCCAAGCGGGACCCCCTACAATGAGCAGTTCTTC
TRBD1	-	TRBV6-5	TRBJ1-5	CASSFQGAGNQPQHF	TGTGCCAGCAGTTTTCAGGGGGCGGGCAATCAGCCCCAGCATTTT
-	-	TRBV19	TRBJ1-5	CASTSGSQTPNQPQHF	TGTGCCAGTACCTCAGGGAGCCAGACTCCCAATCAGCCCCAGCATTTT
-	-	TRBV7-2	TRBJ1-5	CASRLGNQPQHF	TGTGCCAGCAGACTCGGGAATCAGCCCCAGCATTTT